Presented here are 4 T cell receptor beta chains from one specimen sequenced in a study of blood T cell repertoires in COVID-19. The method was immunoSEQ multiplex PCR; TCRdb's version includes in-frame clones alone and lacks a portion of them. The sample shows about 170,000 clones, approximately 87% of them seen only once. The sequenced sample was peripheral blood. The receptors were sampled from a woman aged 60-75 years with COVID-19, enrolled during active disease.

The chain employs TRBV19 and TRBJ1-5; D is undetermined. Germline V lookup: CDR1 LNHDA, CDR2 SQIVND (reference sequence). This CDR3 region has 14 residues. Trimming took 2 bases from V and 1 from J, leaving 6 bases between them. CDR3 nucleotides: TGTGCCAGTAGTATAACGGGAAGCAATCAGCCCCAGCATTTT. As protein: CASSITGSNQPQHF. Looking up the rest from reference TRBV19 and TRBJ1-5 gives the full variable domain: DGGITQSPKYLFRKEGQNVTLSCEQNLNHDAMYWYRQDPGQGLRLIYYSQIVNDFQKGDIAEGYSVSREKKESFPLTVTSAQKNPTAFYLCASSITGSNQPQHFGDGTRLSIL.

The chain combines TRBV30 with TRBJ1-1; D is perhaps TRBD1 (6 bases). Trimming removed 5 bases at V and 5 bases at J, with 15 bases between. CDR3 length: 13 amino acids. Germline V gene lookup returns CDR1 GTSNPN and CDR2 SVGIG (reference sequence). CDR3 amino acids: CAWYRAEGTEAFF. The CDR3 region has the DNA TGTGCCTGGTACAGGGCTGAGGGGACTGAAGCTTTCTTT.

The chain employs TRBV25-1 and TRBJ2-1, with D maybe TRBD2 (7 bases). Deletions cut 7 bases from V and 4 bases from J, with 14 bases between. The germline V gene has CDR1 MGHDK and CDR2 SYGVNS. This CDR3 contains 14 residues. CDR3 region: CASKQGGSYNEQFF. The DNA for the CDR3 is TGTGCCAGCAAACAGGGAGGGTCGTACAATGAGCAGTTCTTC. Drawing the rest from reference TRBV25-1 and TRBJ2-1, the complete variable domain is EADIYQTPRYLVIGTGKKITLECSQTMGHDKMYWYQQDPGMELHLIHYSYGVNSTEKGDLSSESTVSRIRTEHFPLTLESARPSHTSQYLCASKQGGSYNEQFFGPGTRLTVL.

The chain employs TRBV5-6 and TRBJ1-5, with 11 bases lining up with TRBD1. Germline lookup yields CDR1 SGHDT and CDR2 YYEEEE. V gave up 4 bases and J gave up 6 bases; unmatched junction bases: 3. This CDR3 contains 14 residues. The CDR3, as DNA: TGTGCCAGCAGCCAAGGGACAGGGGGTCAGCCCCAGCATTTT. This translates into CASSQGTGGQPQHF.